This T cell receptor beta chain is from a study of spatial heterogeneity in lung cancer. Regarding the study as a whole: The study found that expanded intratumoral alpha and beta TCR counts tracked tumor mutation counts.

The table lists this clonotype with many counts. What it recognizes is unknown. Every TCR cDNA molecule carried a tag that served as a unique molecular identifier. TCRdb called the 5' RACE reads again in MiXCR, with one record for every CDR3 protein. The table records around 1,900 distinct CDR3 sequences, almost 8.5% of them present only once. The CDR3 runs to 17 residues. Germline trimming cut 1 base from V and 0 bases from J; bases unmatched to any gene: 6. The V gene's germline CDR1 is SGHTS and CDR2 YDEGEE. Time point denoted: sample taken at primary tumor resection. The sequenced material consisted of unsorted whole RNA from tumor, nontumor lung or frozen PBMC.

The specimen comprised lung tumor tissue, sampled at surgery. This sequence joins TRBV5-8 and TRBJ2-4; TRBD2 aligns across 8 bases. This TCR derives from a male donor with early-stage non-small cell lung cancer. CDR3 loop: CASSLNLAGSAKNIQYF. DNA for the CDR3: TGTGCCAGCAGCTTGAATTTAGCGGGATCAGCCAAAAACATTCAGTACTTC.